These 27 T cell receptor beta chains originate from one sample sequenced in a study of blood T cell repertoires in COVID-19. TCRdb's table, derived via immunoSEQ multiplex PCR, lists solely in-frame clones and lacks some. The data hold fewer than 100,000 clones, with 90% observed a single time. The sample consisted of peripheral blood. All receptors come from a woman older than 75 with acute or convalescent COVID-19.

The rearrangement joins TRBV6-6 to TRBJ2-7; 10 positions match TRBD1. Trimming took 4 bases from V and 0 from J; bases not matched to a gene: 6. There are 16 residues in the CDR3. CDR1 is MNHNY and CDR2 is SVGAGI in the germline V gene (reference sequence). Here the CDR3 DNA reads TGTGCCAGCAGTTCAAAGGGACAGGGGAGCTCCTACGAGCAGTACTTC. Protein: CASSSKGQGSSYEQYF.

This chain uses TRBV5-1 with TRBJ1-6, with 8 positions matching TRBD1. The CDR3 runs to 15 residues. In germline, CDR1 is SGHRS, CDR2 YFSETQ. V was pared by 0 bases and J by 7 bases, with 3 bases of the junction left unmatched. CDR3 DNA: TGCGCCAGCAGCTTGGGGGACAGGTCCAATTCACCCCTCCACTTT. Translation gives CASSLGDRSNSPLHF.

The chain combines TRBV6-1 with TRBJ2-3, with TRBD2 as a possible D gene (6 bases). This CDR3 is 16 amino acids long. Germline V lookup: CDR1 MNHNS, CDR2 SASEGT. Trimming removed 2 bases from V and 5 bases from J, with 17 bases in between. The CDR3 DNA sequence: TGTGCCAGCAGTGAAACAATGCTTGGGGGAGGAGATACGCAGTATTTT. Protein sequence: CASSETMLGGGDTQYF.

The chain combines TRBV5-4 with TRBJ2-7; D unresolved. V was cut by 0 bases and J by 4 bases, with 5 bases left in between. This CDR3 region has 12 residues. The V gene's germline CDR1 is SGHNT and CDR2 YYREEE (reference sequence). The CDR3: CASSLGEYEQYF. The CDR3 DNA follows: TGTGCCAGCAGCTTGGGAGAATACGAGCAGTACTTC.

The chain is built from TRBV28 and TRBJ1-3; D may be TRBD1 (6 bases). Germline CDR1 reads MDHEN; CDR2 reads SYDVKM. Trimming removed 6 bases at V and 4 bases at J, with 16 bases between. The length of the CDR3 is 15 residues. Here the CDR3 reads CASSPLGGRGNTIYF. The DNA of the CDR3 is TGTGCCAGCAGCCCCTTGGGGGGGCGAGGAAACACCATATATTTT.

The chain uses TRBV7-2 and TRBJ2-1; no reliable D call. The length of the CDR3 is 15 residues. V shed 6 bases and J shed 9 bases, with 21 bases lying between them. CDR1 is SGHTA, CDR2 FQGNSA, per germline. Written as DNA, the CDR3 is TGTGCCAGCAGTCCTAGAGTAGTCTCTTATATTGAGCAGTTCTTC. This codes for CASSPRVVSYIEQFF.

The chain couples TRBV5-8 to TRBJ2-7; D ambiguous. The CDR3 runs to 13 residues. The germline gives CDR1 SGHTS, CDR2 YDEGEE. V was pared by 1 base and J by 5 bases, with 10 bases between. The CDR3 coding sequence is TGTGCCAGCAGCTTGAATTCAGGTGACGAGCAGTACTTC. Translating gives CASSLNSGDEQYF.

J is TRBJ1-2 and V is TRBV7-2, with D unresolved. Germline V gives CDR1 SGHTA, CDR2 FQGNSA. This CDR3 comprises 13 residues. The germline V and J ends were trimmed by 2 bases and 2 bases, with 6 bases remaining between them. The CDR3 spells CASSLPGNYGYTF. In DNA form, the CDR3 reads TGTGCCAGCAGCTTACCGGGGAACTATGGCTACACCTTC.

The chain carries TRBV7-9 and TRBJ1-1, with 7 bases fitting TRBD1. The ends lost 4 bases at V and 3 bases at J; junction bases unmatched: 8. From germline, CDR1 is SEHNR and CDR2 FQNEAQ (reference sequence). The CDR3 has 15 residues. The DNA for the CDR3 is TGTGCCAGCAGCTCGACCTTAACAGGGGACACTGAAGCTTTCTTT. Amino acid sequence: CASSSTLTGDTEAFF.

The CDR3 sequence is CASSQTGGRTEAFF. Written as DNA, the CDR3 is TGTGCCAGCAGTCAGACTGGGGGCAGAACTGAAGCTTTCTTT. The chain employs TRBV2 and TRBJ1-1; TRBD1 might be the D (6 bases). Germline assignment: CDR1 SNHLY and CDR2 FYNNEI. This CDR3 comprises 14 residues. V was trimmed by 5 bases and J by 5 bases, leaving 15 bases between them.

This clone was detected once. V usage is TRBV5-5 and J usage is TRBJ1-2, with TRBD1 matching 7 bases. Germline loops: CDR1 SGHKS, CDR2 YYEKEE (reference sequence). This CDR3 has 14 residues. J was trimmed by 6 bases and V by 4 bases; bases with no gene match: 9. CDR3 in amino acids: CASSPSRGNHGYTF. Here the CDR3 DNA reads TGTGCCAGCAGCCCATCCAGGGGGAACCATGGCTACACCTTC. The full variable domain, completed using reference TRBV5-5 and TRBJ1-2, is DAGVTQSPTHLIKTRGQQVTLRCSPISGHKSVSWYQQVLGQGPQFIFQYYEKEERGRGNFPDRFSARQFPNYSSELNVNALLLGDSALYLCASSPSRGNHGYTFGSGTRLTVV.

The V and J genes are TRBV29-1 and TRBJ2-7; possibly TRBD1 for D (5 bases). The CDR3 has 15 residues. With 0 bases removed from V and 1 base from J, the gap between germline ends came to 13 bases. CDR1 and CDR2 (germline): SQVTM, ANQGSEA. CDR3 region: CSVEERGHGSYEQYF. The CDR3 DNA is TGCAGCGTTGAAGAACGAGGACACGGGTCCTACGAGCAGTACTTC.

The chain joins TRBV5-1 to TRBJ1-1; D is unresolved. The CDR3 runs 12 residues. V was cut by 4 bases and J by 1 base, with 5 bases left in between. Per the germline V gene, CDR1 is SGHRS and CDR2 is YFSETQ. The CDR3 DNA is TGCGCCAGCAGCAACACGAACACTGAAGCTTTCTTT. This encodes CASSNTNTEAFF.

The chain is built from TRBV7-9 and TRBJ2-1; 15 bases are a match to TRBD2. V was clipped by 3 bases and J by 9 bases; unmatched bases: 12. The CDR3 has 18 amino acids. Per the germline V gene, CDR1 is SEHNR and CDR2 is FQNEAQ (reference sequence). The CDR3 DNA sequence: TGTGCCAGCAGCTTGTCGGGGGGGACTAGCGGGAGGCGGGGTGAGCAGTTCTTC. It is translated as CASSLSGGTSGRRGEQFF.

This sequence joins TRBV20-1 and TRBJ2-2; 14 bases are shared with TRBD2. Germline CDR1 and CDR2: DFQATT and SNEGSKA (reference sequence). The CDR3 covers 18 residues. Germline trimming cut 3 bases from V and 4 bases from J; bases unmatched to any gene: 10. The CDR3 nucleotides read TGCAGTGCTAGTAGACTAGCGGGAGGGCTGGGAGGCACCGGGGAGCTGTTTTTT. This sequence encodes CSASRLAGGLGGTGELFF.

This chain links TRBV10-3 with TRBJ2-2, with 9 bases lining up with TRBD2. The CDR3 sequence is 17 residues long. Germline loops: CDR1 ENHRY, CDR2 SYGVKD. The V gene end was trimmed by 10 bases and the J gene end by 7 bases; junction bases not matched to a gene: 19. This CDR3 reads CASVKEGPSGTVGELFF. Here the CDR3 DNA reads TGTGCCAGCGTAAAAGAGGGGCCTAGCGGGACGGTCGGGGAGCTGTTTTTT.

The chain joins TRBV9 to TRBJ1-1; 9 bases align to TRBD1. CDR3 length: 13 amino acids. V lost 2 bases to trimming and J lost 4 bases; unmatched junction nucleotides: 0. CDR1 and CDR2 (germline): SGDLS, YYNGEE. This chain's CDR3 is CASSVDRGTEAFF. CDR3 in DNA: TGTGCCAGCAGCGTGGACAGGGGCACTGAAGCTTTCTTT.

The rearrangement joins TRBV12-3 or TRBV12-4 to TRBJ1-2, with D unresolved. There are 13 residues in the CDR3. The V gene lost 1 base and the J gene lost 4 bases, with 7 bases spanning the gap. The CDR3 coding sequence is TGTGCCAGCAGTTTAGACGGTGGCTATGGCTACACCTTC. Protein sequence: CASSLDGGYGYTF.

The chain links TRBV4-2 to TRBJ2-2; 9 nucleotides match TRBD2. Germline lookup yields CDR1 LGHNA and CDR2 YNFKEQ. The CDR3 has 17 amino acids. V dropped 3 bases and J dropped 1; count of bases not matched to a gene: 6. CDR3 protein: CASSHRGGAMNTGELFF. In nucleotides, the CDR3 is TGTGCCAGCAGCCATCGCGGGGGGGCCATGAACACCGGGGAGCTGTTTTTT.

This rearrangement joins TRBV6-5 to TRBJ1-1; 7 bases align to TRBD1. Trimming at V came to 7 bases and at J to 10 bases, leaving 12 bases not matched to a gene. Germline V CDR1 and CDR2: MNHEY, SVGAGI. The CDR3 contains 13 residues. The CDR3 DNA reads TGTGCCAGCACCGGACCAGGGGGAATCGTAGCTTTCTTT. Translating gives CASTGPGGIVAFF.

This clone appeared a single time. This sequence joins TRBV6-2 or TRBV6-3 and TRBJ1-5; no clear D. The CDR3 is 13 amino acids. Germline V gene lookup returns CDR1 MNHEY and CDR2 SVGEGT. Trimming took 7 bases from V and 3 from J, leaving 10 bases between them. In nucleotides, the CDR3 is TGTGCCAGCACCCCATGGCCCAATCAGCCCCAGCATTTT. Its translation is CASTPWPNQPQHF.

This clone showed up just a few times. V is TRBV2 and J is TRBJ1-1, with a weak D call TRBD1 (6 bases). The V and J ends lost 7 bases and 4 bases respectively, with 22 bases between them. This CDR3 contains 16 residues. CDR1 and CDR2 from the germline V gene are SNHLY and FYNNEI. This CDR3 reads CASNGGRELFSTEAFF. In DNA, the CDR3 is TGTGCCAGCAATGGGGGCAGGGAGCTATTTTCCACTGAAGCTTTCTTT. Using reference TRBV2 and TRBJ1-1 for the parts outside the CDR3, the full variable domain is EPEVTQTPSHQVTQMGQEVILRCVPISNHLYFYWYRQILGQKVEFLVSFYNNEISEKSEIFDDQFSVERPDGSNFTLKIRSTKLEDSAMYFCASNGGRELFSTEAFFGQGTRLTVV.

Only one count was recorded for this clone. The rearrangement links TRBV28 to TRBJ2-7; a possible D gene is TRBD1 (6 bases). CDR1 and CDR2 from the germline V gene are MDHEN and SYDVKM. The V end was cut by 5 bases, the J end by 9 bases, with 17 bases between. CDR3 length equals 13 residues. The CDR3 DNA sequence: TGTGCCAGCAGTCCCGGCGACAGGTATAGGCAGTACTTC. Translation: CASSPGDRYRQYF.

The chain recombines TRBV7-3 with TRBJ2-4; TRBD1 aligns across 8 bases. With V trimmed by 5 bases and J by 2 bases, 5 bases remained unmatched. The CDR3 has 15 residues. Germline V CDR1 and CDR2: SGHTA, FQGTGA. The DNA for the CDR3 is TGTGCCAGCAGCCAAGGGACAGGCCCCAAAAACATTCAGTACTTC. Translated: CASSQGTGPKNIQYF. Supplemented by reference TRBV7-3 and TRBJ2-4, the full variable domain reads GAGVSQTPSNKVTEKGKYVELRCDPISGHTALYWYRQSLGQGPEFLIYFQGTGAADDSGLPNDRFFAVRPEGSVSTLKIQRTERGDSAVYLCASSQGTGPKNIQYFGAGTRLSVL.

V usage is TRBV6-7 and J usage is TRBJ1-2; D remains ambiguous. TRBV6-7 is identified as an open reading frame with a role that is uncertain. Trimming shortened V by 6 bases and J by 6 bases, and 8 bases separated the two germline ends. The CDR3 has 11 amino acids. The CDR3 nucleotides read TGTGCCAGCAGCCTAACCAATGGCTACACCTTC. Its translation: CASSLTNGYTF.

In this sample, this clone turned up a few times. The CDR3 sequence is CASSPLGLAGGSSDTQYF. CDR3 nucleotide sequence: TGTGCCAGCTCACCCTTAGGACTAGCGGGAGGGTCATCCGATACGCAGTATTTT. The V and J genes are TRBV18 and TRBJ2-3, with 15 positions matching TRBD2. The CDR3 has 18 residues. Germline-derived CDR1 and CDR2 are KGHSH and LQKENI. V was pared by 3 bases and J by 6 bases, with 10 bases of the junction left unmatched.

A single count supports this clone. The chain employs TRBV7-9 and TRBJ2-5, with TRBD2 matching 8 bases. There are 19 residues in the CDR3. After removal of 3 bases from V and 6 bases from J, the junction contained 21 bases not matched to a gene. Per germline, CDR1 SEHNR and CDR2 FQNEAQ (reference sequence). The CDR3, as DNA: TGTGCCAGCAGCTTTAGGTTTGGGATGGTAGCGGGATCGGCTCAGACCCAGTACTTC. Encoded protein: CASSFRFGMVAGSAQTQYF. The entire variable domain, with the rest obtained from reference TRBV7-9 and TRBJ2-5, is as follows: DTGVSQNPRHKITKRGQNVTFRCDPISEHNRLYWYRQTLGQGPEFLTYFQNEAQLEKSRLLSDRFSAERPKGSFSTLEIQRTEQGDSAMYLCASSFRFGMVAGSAQTQYFGPGTRLLVL.